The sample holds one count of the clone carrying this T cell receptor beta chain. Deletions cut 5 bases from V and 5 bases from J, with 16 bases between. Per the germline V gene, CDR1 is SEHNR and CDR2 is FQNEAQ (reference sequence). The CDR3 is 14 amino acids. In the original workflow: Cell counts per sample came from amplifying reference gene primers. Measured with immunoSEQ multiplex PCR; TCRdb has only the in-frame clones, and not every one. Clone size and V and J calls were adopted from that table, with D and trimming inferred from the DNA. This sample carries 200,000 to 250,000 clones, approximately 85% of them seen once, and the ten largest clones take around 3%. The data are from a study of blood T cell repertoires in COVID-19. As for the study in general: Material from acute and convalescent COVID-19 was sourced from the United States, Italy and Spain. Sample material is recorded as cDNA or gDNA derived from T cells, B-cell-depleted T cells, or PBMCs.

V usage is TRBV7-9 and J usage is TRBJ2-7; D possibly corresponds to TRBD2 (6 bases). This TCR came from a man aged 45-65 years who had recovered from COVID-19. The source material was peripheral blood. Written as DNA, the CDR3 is TGTGCCAGCAGCCGAGTGACTAGTGCAAACGAGCAGTACTTC. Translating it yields CASSRVTSANEQYF.